The source of this T cell receptor beta chain is a study of T cell repertoires in ileal Crohn's disease. Included were adult ileal or ileocolonic Crohn's patients indicated for ileocolonic resection. Trimming left V 2 bases short and J 8 bases short, with 14 bases between. This CDR3 spans 14 amino acids. The germline V gene encodes CDR1 SGHRS and CDR2 YFSETQ. About this clone itself: Antigen: not known.

Study-wide findings and caveats: High-frequency clones were more common in sorted CD8 than CD4 cells.

Around 0.45 micrograms of biopsy DNA per sample underwent TCRB immunosequencing. The data were produced by immunoSEQ multiplex PCR, yet TCRdb's version contains in-frame clones alone and is incomplete. The sample lists 30,000 to 35,000 clones; 80% were seen once. Sequencing was done on a sample of ileal tissue. The chain couples TRBV5-1 to TRBJ1-3; perhaps TRBD1 as D (6 bases). This TCR came from an adult with Crohn's disease. The CDR3 nucleotides read TGCGCCAGCAGCTTAACAGGGTTTGTGGACACCATATATTTT. It translates to CASSLTGFVDTIYF.